The 8 T cell receptor beta chains below were found in one sample sequenced in a study of Ad26.COV2.S vaccination and SARS-CoV-2 variants. Treatment specified: approximately 18 received Ad26.COV2.S at low or high dose, single or two shots; about 5 received placebo; per-sample allocation not given. Each sample was drawn 63 days after the first injection (of vaccine or placebo). The repertoire was sequenced with immunoSEQ multiplex PCR; TCRdb's copy has only in-frame clones and lacks some. The sample has 350,000 to 500,000 clones; 90% are singletons. The specimen was peripheral blood, collected in a trial of Ad26.COV2.S vaccine versus placebo. Receptor source: a person aged 18 to 65 who received the Ad26.COV2.S COVID-19 vaccine or a placebo.

For the CDR3, the DNA is TGTGCCAGCAGCGCTTACTCCAGACAGGGGACCAATGAGCAGTTCTTC. The encoded protein is CASSAYSRQGTNEQFF. The chain combines TRBV9 with TRBJ2-1; 8 positions agree with TRBD1. Trimming removed 3 bases from V and 6 bases from J; junction bases left unmatched: 11. Per germline, CDR1 SGDLS and CDR2 YYNGEE. This CDR3 region has 16 residues.

The rearrangement links TRBV2 to TRBJ2-5; D ambiguous. This CDR3 spans 14 amino acids. Germline V gene data show CDR1 as SNHLY and CDR2 as FYNNEI. V was shortened by 4 bases and J by 0 bases, with 9 bases between the two germline ends. CDR3 nucleotides: TGTGCCAGCAGTGCATTTGGCGACCAAGAGACCCAGTACTTC. Protein product: CASSAFGDQETQYF.

The chain combines TRBV27 with TRBJ1-1; 12 bases fit TRBD1. The CDR3 runs 16 residues. After removal of 5 bases from V and 1 base from J, the junction contained 5 bases not matched to a gene. Germline V gene sequence: CDR1 MNHEY, CDR2 SMNVEV (reference sequence). The CDR3 nucleotides read TGTGCCAGCAGTCAGGGACAGGGGGCCCGGAACACTGAAGCTTTCTTT. It codes for CASSQGQGARNTEAFF.

Remarks on this clone: The same CDR3 can be traced to other DNA sequences in this sample. This chain connects TRBV6-2 or TRBV6-3 to TRBJ1-1; D gene ambiguous. Germline lookup yields CDR1 MNHEY and CDR2 SVGEGT. The CDR3 is made up of 13 amino acids. V lost 2 bases, J lost 2 bases, and 6 bases lay in between. CDR3 nucleotides: TGTGCCAGCAGTTACGGTCCTAACACTGAAGCTTTCTTT. This sequence encodes CASSYGPNTEAFF.

The chain carries TRBV28 and TRBJ2-5; weak D call: TRBD2 (6 bases). Germline V gene lookup returns CDR1 MDHEN and CDR2 SYDVKM. The length of the CDR3 is 16 residues. With 2 bases removed from V and 1 base from J, the gap between germline ends came to 14 bases. CDR3 DNA sequence: TGTGCCAGCAGTTTAGGGGGGTCGTTTACCCAAGAGACCCAGTACTTC. The encoded protein is CASSLGGSFTQETQYF.

The chain combines TRBV15 with TRBJ1-2, with a weak D call TRBD1 (5 bases). In germline, CDR1 is LNHNV, CDR2 YYDKDF (reference sequence). Between the trimmed V and J ends, which lost 0 bases and 4 bases, there was a span of 12 bases. CDR3 length: 15 amino acids. Here the CDR3 DNA reads TGTGCCACCAGCAGAGATAGGGGCGACACCTATGGCTACACCTTC. This codes for CATSRDRGDTYGYTF.

The chain couples TRBV21-1 to TRBJ2-7. TRBV21-1 is recorded as a pseudogene. The CDR3 spans 17 residues. The CDR3 bases are TGTGCCAGCAGCAAAAAGACCCGGGACCCTGCCTACTACGAGCAGTACTTC. Amino acids: CASSKKTRDPAYYEQYF.

This clone has more than one count but fewer than ten. The same CDR3 can be traced to other DNA sequences in this sample. The chain recombines TRBV20-1 with TRBJ1-5, with D tentatively TRBD1 (5 bases). CDR1 is DFQATT, CDR2 SNEGSKA, per germline (reference sequence). V was clipped by 6 bases and J by 7 bases, with 10 bases between them. CDR3 length equals 11 residues. The DNA for the CDR3 is TGCAGTGCCCTATGGGGGCAGCCCCAGCATTTT. Its protein product is CSALWGQPQHF.